These 10 T cell receptor beta chains were sequenced from one sample in a study of blood T cell repertoires in COVID-19. Some clones are missing from TCRdb's copy, which holds only in-frame ones; the method was immunoSEQ multiplex PCR. This table holds under 40,000 clones, more than 85% found once. The sequencing input was peripheral blood. The receptors stem from a male donor with active COVID-19.

This clone appeared a single time. This chain links TRBV30 with TRBJ1-1; D is perhaps TRBD1 (6 bases). V lost 2 bases and J 7 bases, leaving 11 bases between the germline ends. The CDR3 has 12 amino acids. Germline CDR1 reads GTSNPN; CDR2 reads SVGIG (reference sequence). Here the CDR3 reads CAWSPRTDEAFF. The CDR3 DNA sequence: TGTGCCTGGAGTCCACGGACAGATGAAGCTTTCTTT. Complete variable domain (other parts from reference TRBV30 and TRBJ1-1): SQTIHQWPATLVQPVGSPLSLECTVEGTSNPNLYWYRQAAGRGLQLLFYSVGIGQISSEVPQNLSASRPQDRQFILSSKKLLLSDSGFYLCAWSPRTDEAFFGQGTRLTVV.

CDR3 sequence reads: CASSQGLNPAGPQHF. The CDR3 DNA reads TGTGCCAGCAGCCAAGGCCTTAATCCCGCGGGGCCCCAGCATTTT. The V gene is TRBV3-1 (or the pseudogene TRBV3-2), the J gene TRBJ1-5; D call uncertain. Trimming left V 1 base short and J 9 bases short, with 16 bases between. Germline V CDR1 and CDR2: LGHDT, YNNKEL (reference sequence). The CDR3 contains 15 residues.

The count of this clone is one. This chain links TRBV20-1 with TRBJ2-7, with D maybe TRBD2 (5 bases). Deletions cut 4 bases from V and 5 bases from J, with 9 bases between. This CDR3 comprises 11 residues. Germline-derived CDR1 and CDR2 are DFQATT and SNEGSKA (reference sequence). The CDR3 nucleotides are TGCAGTGCTACCCGGACTGACGAGCAGTACTTC. Amino acids: CSATRTDEQYF.

A note on this clone: Sequence at one end of the junction differs from germline and may be a read error. The genes are TRBV5-1 and TRBJ2-2, with D perhaps matching TRBD2 (6 bases). The germline CDR1 and CDR2 sequences are SGHRS and YFSETQ. The length of the CDR3 is 14 residues. CDR3 residues: CASSRRGEDRGAVF. The CDR3 DNA sequence: TGCGCCAGCAGCCGGCGGGGAGAGGACCGGGGAGCTGTTTTT.

This chain connects TRBV5-6 to TRBJ2-7, with no clear D. V lost 1 base and J lost 2, with 10 bases in between. CDR3 length: 14 amino acids. Germline V gene sequence: CDR1 SGHDT, CDR2 YYEEEE. CDR3 sequence reads: CASSLTAMTYEQYF. The CDR3 coding sequence is TGTGCCAGCAGCTTGACAGCAATGACCTACGAGCAGTACTTC.

The V and J genes are TRBV9 and TRBJ2-7, with a weak D call TRBD1 (5 bases). V lost 1 base, J lost 5 bases, and 13 bases lay in between. CDR1 is SGDLS and CDR2 is YYNGEE in the germline V gene. The CDR3 runs 14 residues. CDR3 residues: CASSVSAGNNEQYF. CDR3 nucleotide sequence: TGTGCCAGCAGCGTAAGCGCAGGGAACAACGAGCAGTACTTC. The full variable domain, in which reference TRBV9 and TRBJ2-7 provide the parts outside the CDR3, is DSGVTQTPKHLITATGQRVTLRCSPRSGDLSVYWYQQSLDQGLQFLIQYYNGEERAKGNILERFSAQQFPDLHSELNLSSLELGDSALYFCASSVSAGNNEQYFGPGTRLTVT.

This rearrangement joins TRBV19 to TRBJ1-2; TRBD1 is a possible D gene (6 bases). The germline CDR1 and CDR2 sequences are LNHDA and SQIVND (reference sequence). The CDR3 sequence is 14 residues long. V gave up 6 bases and J gave up 5 bases, with 16 bases separating them. For the CDR3, the DNA is TGTGCCAGTAGCCCGGCGGGGGCGGTTTATGGCTACACCTTC. Protein sequence: CASSPAGAVYGYTF.

The V gene is TRBV4-3, the J gene TRBJ1-2; D unclear. Germline CDR1 reads LGHNA; CDR2 reads YSLEER. V was clipped by 4 bases and J by 4 bases, with 13 bases between them. The CDR3 has 14 residues. The CDR3 sequence: CASSRAGEGYGYTF. CDR3 in DNA: TGCGCCAGCAGCCGGGCTGGGGAGGGCTATGGCTACACCTTC.

This clone showed up just once. The chain combines TRBV6-2 or TRBV6-3 with TRBJ2-7; 7 bases agree with TRBD2. CDR1 MNHEY and CDR2 SVGEGT come from the germline V gene. The CDR3 runs to 15 residues. The V gene end was trimmed by 2 bases and the J gene end by 1 base; junction bases not matched to a gene: 5. The CDR3 nucleotides are TGTGCCAGCAGTTACGGGCGGGGGAGATCCTACGAGCAGTACTTC. It encodes CASSYGRGRSYEQYF.

The chain carries TRBV28 and TRBJ2-1, with TRBD2 matching over 7 bases. Germline lookup yields CDR1 MDHEN and CDR2 SYDVKM. CDR3 size: 15 residues. Trimming took 4 bases from V and 3 from J; bases not matched to a gene: 6. CDR3: CASSSNGGSYNEQFF. CDR3 DNA: TGTGCCAGCAGTTCCAACGGGGGGAGCTACAATGAGCAGTTCTTC.